The rows below give T cell receptor beta chains drawn from one sample of a study of blood T cell repertoires in COVID-19. Only in-frame clones appear in the TCRdb table, and some are missing; sequencing was by immunoSEQ multiplex PCR. This table has tens of thousands of clones, about 89% appearing once. The sequencing input was peripheral blood. The receptors derive from a man aged 55 to 70 with acute or convalescent COVID-19. The CDR3 runs from the conserved cysteine through the conserved F or W. A D gene is named only where the DNA matches it firmly. Rows give clone size only sometimes, using once, few, many, or a class for an expanded clone.

j_gene: TRBJ1-5
v_gene: TRBV13
abundance: NA
d_gene: NA
CDR3aa: CASSFGRGNQPQHF
CDR3nt: TGTGCCAGCAGCTTCGGACGCGGGAATCAGCCCCAGCATTTT

j_gene: TRBJ2-2
v_gene: TRBV29-1
abundance: once
d_gene: NA
CDR3aa: CSVDKNTGELFF
CDR3nt: TGCAGCGTTGATAAGAACACCGGGGAGCTGTTTTTT

j_gene: TRBJ1-1
v_gene: TRBV9
abundance: NA
d_gene: NA
CDR3aa: CASSVAGRQLNTEAFF
CDR3nt: TGTGCCAGCAGCGTAGCAGGGCGACAGTTGAACACTGAAGCTTTCTTT

j_gene: TRBJ2-5
v_gene: TRBV24-1
abundance: NA
d_gene: NA
CDR3aa: CATSEARYRRQYF
CDR3nt: TGTGCCACCAGTGAGGCGAGGTACCGACGTCAATACTTC

j_gene: TRBJ1-2
v_gene: TRBV29-1
abundance: NA
d_gene: NA
CDR3aa: CSVGADPSYGYTF
CDR3nt: TGCAGCGTTGGGGCAGATCCTTCCTATGGCTACACCTTC

j_gene: TRBJ2-3
v_gene: TRBV5-6
abundance: NA
d_gene: TRBD1
CDR3aa: CASSFGTVNLYTQYF
CDR3nt: TGTGCCAGCAGCTTTGGGACAGTTAACCTATATACGCAGTATTTT

j_gene: TRBJ1-6
v_gene: TRBV27
abundance: NA
d_gene: NA
CDR3aa: CASSLGQDNSPLHF
CDR3nt: TGTGCCAGCAGTTTAGGGCAGGATAATTCACCCCTCCACTTT

j_gene: TRBJ2-1
v_gene: TRBV18
abundance: once
d_gene: NA
CDR3aa: CASSPPVFSLGDSGSYNEQFF
CDR3nt: TGTGCCAGCTCACCACCGGTGTTTTCCCTCGGAGACTCCGGATCCTACAATGAGCAGTTCTTC

j_gene: TRBJ2-2
v_gene: TRBV19
abundance: NA
d_gene: NA
CDR3aa: CASSIAQPPGELFF
CDR3nt: TGTGCCAGTAGTATAGCACAGCCCCCCGGGGAGCTGTTTTTT

j_gene: TRBJ1-1
v_gene: TRBV7-9
abundance: NA
d_gene: NA
CDR3aa: CASSLKGGVTEAFF
CDR3nt: TGTGCCAGCAGCTTAAAGGGAGGGGTAACTGAAGCTTTCTTT

j_gene: TRBJ2-1
v_gene: TRBV12-5
abundance: NA
d_gene: TRBD2
CDR3aa: CASGLVRLAGGESYNEQFF
CDR3nt: TGTGCTAGTGGTTTGGTACGGCTAGCGGGGGGTGAATCCTACAATGAGCAGTTCTTC

j_gene: TRBJ2-7
v_gene: TRBV5-1
abundance: NA
d_gene: TRBD2
CDR3aa: CASSPSGGANEQYF
CDR3nt: TGCGCCAGCAGCCCTAGCGGGGGGGCGAACGAGCAGTACTTC

j_gene: TRBJ2-1
v_gene: TRBV30
abundance: once
d_gene: NA
CDR3aa: CAWSLTRGPHNEQFF
CDR3nt: TGTGCCTGGAGTCTCACCCGAGGGCCTCACAATGAGCAGTTCTTC

j_gene: TRBJ1-1
v_gene: TRBV10-3
abundance: NA
d_gene: TRBD1
CDR3aa: CAIRGGQGDEAFF
CDR3nt: TGTGCCATCAGAGGGGGACAGGGGGATGAAGCTTTCTTT

j_gene: TRBJ2-3
v_gene: TRBV11-2
abundance: NA
d_gene: TRBD1
CDR3aa: CASSSGQNEDTQYF
CDR3nt: TGTGCCAGCAGCTCGGGACAGAATGAGGATACGCAGTATTTT

j_gene: TRBJ2-3
v_gene: TRBV5-1
abundance: NA
d_gene: TRBD2
CDR3aa: CASSLGGGGTDTQYF
CDR3nt: TGCGCCAGCAGCTTGGGCGGGGGAGGCACAGATACGCAGTATTTT

j_gene: TRBJ2-1
v_gene: TRBV30
abundance: NA
d_gene: TRBD1
CDR3aa: CAWRNPGTGGNEQFF
CDR3nt: TGTGCCTGGAGGAATCCCGGGACAGGGGGCAATGAGCAGTTCTTC

j_gene: TRBJ1-1
v_gene: TRBV19
abundance: NA
d_gene: NA
CDR3aa: CASSTSGATEAFF
CDR3nt: TGTGCCAGTAGTACTTCAGGGGCCACTGAAGCTTTCTTT

j_gene: TRBJ2-3
v_gene: TRBV16
abundance: NA
d_gene: NA
CDR3aa: CASSQSRNTDTQYF
CDR3nt: TGTGCCAGCAGCCAATCCAGGAACACAGATACGCAGTATTTT

j_gene: TRBJ2-1
v_gene: TRBV6-1
abundance: NA
d_gene: TRBD2
CDR3aa: CASSEGGGFWNNEQFF
CDR3nt: TGTGCCAGCAGTGAAGGCGGGGGTTTTTGGAACAATGAGCAGTTCTTC

j_gene: TRBJ2-3
v_gene: TRBV11-3
abundance: NA
d_gene: TRBD1
CDR3aa: CASSSGTGKTDTQYF
CDR3nt: TGTGCCAGCAGCTCCGGGACAGGGAAAACAGATACGCAGTATTTT

j_gene: TRBJ2-1
v_gene: TRBV11-3
abundance: NA
d_gene: TRBD1
CDR3aa: CASSGGTYNEQFF
CDR3nt: TGTGCCAGCTCAGGGGGTACCTACAATGAGCAGTTCTTC

j_gene: TRBJ2-7
v_gene: TRBV7-9
abundance: once
d_gene: NA
CDR3aa: CASSFAPNLRVQNSEQYF
CDR3nt: TGTGCCAGCAGCTTTGCCCCCAATCTCCGGGTCCAAAACTCTGAGCAGTACTTC

j_gene: TRBJ1-1
v_gene: TRBV5-6
abundance: NA
d_gene: NA
CDR3aa: CASSFGRGGTEAFF
CDR3nt: TGTGCCAGCAGCTTCGGGAGGGGGGGCACTGAAGCTTTCTTT

j_gene: TRBJ1-2
v_gene: TRBV7-2
abundance: NA
d_gene: NA
CDR3aa: CASSLRGPDGYTF
CDR3nt: TGTGCCAGCAGCCTGCGGGGCCCCGATGGCTACACCTTC

j_gene: TRBJ2-1
v_gene: TRBV7-3
abundance: NA
d_gene: NA
CDR3aa: CASSKAGKDNEQFF
CDR3nt: TGTGCCAGCAGCAAAGCCGGGAAAGACAATGAGCAGTTCTTC

j_gene: TRBJ2-7
v_gene: TRBV7-9
abundance: few
d_gene: NA
CDR3aa: CASSLTGSLDEQYF
CDR3nt: TGTGCCAGCAGCTTAACGGGTTCCTTGGACGAGCAGTACTTC

j_gene: TRBJ1-2
v_gene: TRBV5-1
abundance: NA
d_gene: TRBD1
CDR3aa: CASSFTGGAGGYTF
CDR3nt: TGCGCCAGCAGCTTTACAGGGGGCGCAGGTGGCTACACCTTC

j_gene: TRBJ1-6
v_gene: TRBV4-1
abundance: once
d_gene: NA
CDR3aa: CASSQDGPGLQSPLHF
CDR3nt: TGCGCCAGCAGCCAAGATGGGCCAGGGCTCCAATCACCCCTCCACTTT

j_gene: TRBJ1-2
v_gene: TRBV19
abundance: NA
d_gene: TRBD1
CDR3aa: CASSIGQVGQIRGYTF
CDR3nt: TGTGCCAGTAGTATAGGACAAGTGGGACAGATCCGCGGCTACACCTTC

j_gene: TRBJ1-1
v_gene: TRBV3-1/TRBV3-2
abundance: NA
d_gene: TRBD1
CDR3aa: CASSTHGQGAETEAFF
CDR3nt: TGTGCCAGCAGCACCCACGGACAGGGGGCGGAAACTGAAGCTTTCTTT

j_gene: TRBJ1-4
v_gene: TRBV7-9
abundance: NA
d_gene: TRBD1
CDR3aa: CASTLGTGAEKLFF
CDR3nt: TGTGCCAGCACCTTAGGGACAGGAGCTGAAAAACTGTTTTTT

j_gene: TRBJ1-2
v_gene: TRBV3-1/TRBV3-2
abundance: once
d_gene: TRBD1
CDR3aa: CASSQPGTGTYGYTF
CDR3nt: TGTGCCAGCAGCCAACCCGGGACAGGGACTTATGGCTACACCTTC

j_gene: TRBJ2-7
v_gene: TRBV18
abundance: NA
d_gene: TRBD1
CDR3aa: CASSPRQGHGYEQYF
CDR3nt: TGTGCCAGCTCACCACGACAGGGCCACGGGTACGAGCAGTACTTC

j_gene: TRBJ2-7
v_gene: TRBV5-4
abundance: few
d_gene: NA
CDR3aa: CASSLVGEQYF
CDR3nt: TGTGCCAGCAGCTTGGTCGGTGAGCAGTACTTC

j_gene: TRBJ1-4
v_gene: TRBV11-3
abundance: NA
d_gene: TRBD1
CDR3aa: CASSPGQGEKLFF
CDR3nt: TGTGCCAGCAGCCCCGGACAGGGGGAAAAACTGTTTTTT

j_gene: TRBJ1-3
v_gene: TRBV7-2
abundance: NA
d_gene: NA
CDR3aa: CASSLSLSGNTIYF
CDR3nt: TGTGCCAGCAGCTTATCCCTCTCTGGAAACACCATATATTTT

j_gene: TRBJ2-1
v_gene: TRBV12-5
abundance: NA
d_gene: NA
CDR3aa: CASGRGASSYNEQFF
CDR3nt: TGTGCTAGTGGCCGGGGGGCTAGCTCCTACAATGAGCAGTTCTTC

j_gene: TRBJ1-1
v_gene: TRBV5-1
abundance: NA
d_gene: TRBD1
CDR3aa: CASSRWTGENTEAFF
CDR3nt: TGCGCCAGCAGTCGCTGGACAGGGGAGAACACTGAAGCTTTCTTT

j_gene: TRBJ1-1
v_gene: TRBV9
abundance: NA
d_gene: NA
CDR3aa: CASSPRGRDKGEAFF
CDR3nt: TGTGCCAGCAGCCCAAGGGGCCGGGACAAAGGTGAAGCTTTCTTT

j_gene: TRBJ2-1
v_gene: TRBV27
abundance: NA
d_gene: NA
CDR3aa: CASDSRTGNEQFF
CDR3nt: TGTGCCAGCGACTCCAGGACTGGGAATGAGCAGTTCTTC

j_gene: TRBJ1-2
v_gene: TRBV7-9
abundance: NA
d_gene: NA
CDR3aa: CASSFLQGPNYGYTF
CDR3nt: TGTGCCAGCAGCTTTCTTCAGGGGCCAAACTATGGCTACACCTTC

j_gene: TRBJ2-1
v_gene: TRBV7-2
abundance: NA
d_gene: TRBD1
CDR3aa: CASSLDRVAYNEQFF
CDR3nt: TGTGCCAGCAGCTTGGACAGGGTAGCGTACAATGAGCAGTTCTTC

j_gene: TRBJ2-3
v_gene: TRBV19
abundance: NA
d_gene: NA
CDR3aa: CASSWNRDADTQYF
CDR3nt: TGTGCCAGTAGTTGGAACAGGGATGCAGATACGCAGTATTTT

j_gene: TRBJ1-4
v_gene: TRBV5-5
abundance: NA
d_gene: NA
CDR3aa: CASSLEGTPLNEKLFF
CDR3nt: TGTGCCAGCAGCTTGGAAGGGACACCCTTAAATGAAAAACTGTTTTTT

j_gene: TRBJ1-6
v_gene: TRBV6-5
abundance: NA
d_gene: NA
CDR3aa: CASRAQGPYNSPLHF
CDR3nt: TGTGCCAGCAGGGCACAGGGACCCTATAATTCACCCCTCCACTTT

j_gene: TRBJ1-5
v_gene: TRBV7-2
abundance: NA
d_gene: TRBD1
CDR3aa: CASSSVGQGNQPQHF
CDR3nt: TGTGCCAGCAGCTCCGTTGGACAGGGCAATCAGCCCCAGCATTTT

j_gene: TRBJ2-1
v_gene: TRBV2
abundance: NA
d_gene: TRBD2
CDR3aa: CASSEGWGLAGDNEQFF
CDR3nt: TGTGCCAGCAGTGAGGGATGGGGACTAGCGGGAGACAATGAGCAGTTCTTC

j_gene: TRBJ2-3
v_gene: TRBV11-2
abundance: NA
d_gene: NA
CDR3aa: CASSLIMRGLADTQYF
CDR3nt: TGTGCCAGCAGCTTAATCATGAGAGGGCTGGCAGATACGCAGTATTTT

j_gene: TRBJ1-5
v_gene: TRBV6-5
abundance: once
d_gene: TRBD1
CDR3aa: CASRPTGTGGQPQHF
CDR3nt: TGTGCCAGCAGGCCCACCGGGACAGGGGGCCAGCCCCAGCATTTT

j_gene: TRBJ2-6
v_gene: TRBV28
abundance: NA
d_gene: TRBD1
CDR3aa: CASSVTGARANVLTF
CDR3nt: TGTGCCAGCAGTGTTACAGGGGCGAGGGCCAACGTCCTGACTTTC

j_gene: TRBJ1-5
v_gene: TRBV29-1
abundance: NA
d_gene: TRBD1
CDR3aa: CSVARGRGQPQHF
CDR3nt: TGCAGCGTTGCCAGGGGGCGCGGCCAGCCCCAGCATTTT

j_gene: TRBJ2-1
v_gene: TRBV7-9
abundance: few
d_gene: TRBD1
CDR3aa: CASSLRDRGTNEQFF
CDR3nt: TGTGCCAGCAGCCTCCGGGACAGGGGGACGAATGAGCAGTTCTTC

j_gene: TRBJ2-7
v_gene: TRBV11-2
abundance: NA
d_gene: NA
CDR3aa: CASSLGRDYYEQYF
CDR3nt: TGTGCCAGCAGCTTAGGCAGGGATTACTACGAGCAGTACTTC

j_gene: TRBJ2-3
v_gene: TRBV5-1
abundance: NA
d_gene: NA
CDR3aa: CASSLVTGDTDTQYF
CDR3nt: TGCGCCAGCAGCTTGGTTACAGGAGACACAGATACGCAGTATTTT